A single sample is the source of the 24 T cell receptor beta chains below, sequenced in a study of response to subunit inactivated influenza vaccine. TCRdb used MiXCR to reprocess the RT-PCR reads, holding one entry per CDR3 protein. The sample lists hundreds of thousands of distinct CDR3 sequences, 14% seen once, with 7.5% to 9% in the top ten. The material was PBMCs from blood, obtained around 15 days before vaccination. Receptors originate from a man between 50 and 59 years old who received an inactivated influenza vaccine.

V gene TRBV6-5 combines with J gene TRBJ2-7, with D possibly matching TRBD1 (6 bases). Germline V gene data show CDR1 as MNHEY and CDR2 as SVGAGI. The V and J ends lost 0 bases and 1 base respectively, with 10 bases between them. The CDR3 has 15 amino acids. The CDR3 is CASSYSRGSSYEQYF. CDR3 bases: TGTGCCAGCAGTTACTCCAGGGGCTCATCCTACGAGCAGTACTTC.

This clonotype was seen only a few times. The chain carries TRBV2 and TRBJ2-7; possible D gene TRBD1, 7 bases. Germline V CDR1 and CDR2: SNHLY, FYNNEI. V was pared by 6 bases and J by 2 bases, with 17 bases between. CDR3 size: 15 residues. The CDR3 bases are TGTGCCAGCAGCGACGCGGGACAGCCAACCTACGAGCAGTACTTC. It encodes CASSDAGQPTYEQYF.

This clonotype was detected a few times. This chain joins TRBV27 and TRBJ2-6; TRBD2 matches at 7 bases. With V trimmed by 8 bases and J by 4 bases, 8 bases remained unmatched. Germline CDR1 MNHEY, CDR2 SMNVEV (reference sequence). The CDR3 covers 15 residues. CDR3 in amino acids: CASRLAGLGANVLTF. The CDR3 bases are TGTGCCAGCCGACTAGCCGGATTGGGGGCCAACGTCCTGACTTTC.

This chain joins TRBV7-2 and TRBJ2-1; 11 bases match TRBD2. Per germline, CDR1 SGHTA and CDR2 FQGNSA. V lost 5 bases, J lost 2 bases, and 8 bases stayed unmatched. This CDR3 is built from 17 residues. The CDR3 sequence is CASSPIATSGAYNEQFF. CDR3 in DNA: TGTGCCAGCAGCCCGATCGCGACTAGCGGGGCCTACAATGAGCAGTTCTTC.

Points on this clonotype: A read error may account for a junction end that differs from germline. The V gene is TRBV9, the J gene TRBJ2-3; D is undetermined. The CDR3 is 15 amino acids. Germline CDR1 is SGDLS and CDR2 is YYNGEE. The CDR3 region has the DNA TGTGCCAGCAGCGTGGGGTGGGGTAGCACAGAAACGCAGTATTTT. Its translation: CASSVGWGSTETQYF.

This clonotype was counted at least ten times. This sequence joins TRBV5-1 and TRBJ2-3; TRBD2 matches 10 bases. Germline assignment: CDR1 SGHRS and CDR2 YFSETQ. The CDR3 runs 16 residues. The V segment lost 7 bases and the J segment 1 base; nucleotides outside the gene matches: 9. The CDR3 protein is CASGPPGTSGTDTQYF. The CDR3 DNA reads as TGCGCCAGCGGACCTCCCGGGACTAGCGGCACAGATACGCAGTATTTT.

Ten or more counts support this clonotype. The chain links TRBV7-2 to TRBJ1-1, with TRBD1 matching over 7 bases. The junction had 4 bases not matched to a gene; V was cut back by 4 bases and J by 2 bases. Germline CDR1 reads SGHTA; CDR2 reads FQGNSA. This CDR3 contains 14 residues. The CDR3 is CASSSGQYNTEAFF. For the CDR3, the DNA is TGTGCCAGCAGCTCGGGACAGTATAACACTGAAGCTTTCTTT.

The chain has TRBV6-5 and TRBJ1-5; D is ambiguous. Germline CDR1 reads MNHEY; CDR2 reads SVGAGI. V was shortened by 0 bases and J by 7 bases, with 10 bases between the two germline ends. CDR3 length equals 14 residues. The DNA for the CDR3 is TGTGCCAGCAGTTACTCGTGGGCAGGCCAGCCCCAGCATTTT. Residues: CASSYSWAGQPQHF.

On this clonotype itself: A read error may produce the germline difference seen at one junction end. The rearrangement uses TRBV20-1 and TRBJ2-3, with a weak D call TRBD2 (6 bases). This CDR3 is 14 amino acids long. Per germline, CDR1 DFQATT and CDR2 SNEGSKA (reference sequence). CDR3 loop: CNATFPEGTDTQYF. CDR3 bases: TGCAATGCTACCTTCCCGGAGGGGACAGATACGCAGTATTTT.

V gene TRBV29-1 combines with J gene TRBJ2-3; 10 nucleotides agree with TRBD2. This CDR3 spans 15 amino acids. V lost 8 bases and J lost 1; bases outside the gene matches: 9. Germline V gives CDR1 SQVTM, CDR2 ANQGSEA. The CDR3 reads CSCGASGGRTDTQYF. The CDR3 DNA reads TGCAGCTGCGGGGCTAGCGGGGGTCGCACAGATACGCAGTATTTT.

The genes are TRBV12-3 or TRBV12-4 and TRBJ2-3; the D gene could be TRBD1 or TRBD2 (7 bases each). V was pared by 5 bases and J by 2 bases, with 14 bases between. CDR3 length equals 15 residues. The CDR3 sequence: CASSADRDYTDTQYF. In DNA form, the CDR3 reads TGTGCCAGCAGTGCAGACAGGGACTACACAGATACGCAGTATTTT.

This chain joins TRBV7-3 and TRBJ2-7; possible D gene TRBD1, 6 bases. Deletions cut 1 base from V and 4 bases from J, with 11 bases between. Germline CDR1 is SGHTA and CDR2 is FQGTGA. The CDR3 is 14 residues long. CDR3 residues: CASSLSGGWYEQYF. The CDR3 region has the DNA TGTGCCAGCAGCTTAAGTGGGGGCTGGTACGAGCAGTACTTC.

This chain links TRBV5-1 with TRBJ2-3; the D gene could be TRBD1 or TRBD2 (7 bases each). The CDR3 length is 16 residues. Trimming cost V 4 bases and J 5 bases, with 20 bases left between them. Germline V lookup: CDR1 SGHRS, CDR2 YFSETQ. The CDR3 loop reads CASSNRGGGGVDTQYF. In DNA, the CDR3 is TGCGCCAGCAGCAACCGGGGAGGGGGCGGAGTAGATACGCAGTATTTT.

This clonotype was seen more than once but under ten times. The chain uses TRBV6-5 and TRBJ2-1, with D unclear. CDR1 is MNHEY and CDR2 is SVGAGI in the germline V gene. The CDR3 extends over 14 amino acids. The ends were cut back, 2 bases at V and 2 bases at J, with 7 bases in the middle. The chain's CDR3 is CASSYSDPYNEQFF. The CDR3 nucleotides are TGTGCCAGCAGTTACAGCGACCCCTACAATGAGCAGTTCTTC.

This clonotype has more than one count but fewer than ten. V is TRBV5-1 and J is TRBJ2-1, with TRBD2 matching 8 bases. CDR1 SGHRS and CDR2 YFSETQ come from the germline V gene. This CDR3 has 16 amino acids. V lost 0 bases and J lost 3; bases outside the gene matches: 5. This CDR3 reads CASSLDGTSSYNEQFF. The CDR3 bases are TGCGCCAGCAGCTTGGATGGGACTAGTAGCTACAATGAGCAGTTCTTC.

This clonotype has just a few counts. The V gene is TRBV24-1, the J gene TRBJ1-5, with TRBD1 as a possible D gene (6 bases). The CDR3 loop spans 14 amino acids. V lost 4 bases, J lost 2 bases, and 8 bases lay in between. Germline V lookup: CDR1 KGHDR, CDR2 SFDVKD. The CDR3 spells CATSEDRGNQPQHF. DNA for the CDR3: TGTGCCACCAGTGAGGACAGAGGCAATCAGCCCCAGCATTTT.

This clonotype appeared a few times. This sequence joins TRBV4-3 and TRBJ2-7; a possible D gene is TRBD1 (5 bases). CDR1 LGHNA and CDR2 YSLEER come from the germline V gene. Between the trimmed V and J ends, which lost 0 bases and 0 bases, there was a span of 12 bases. This CDR3 spans 16 amino acids. This CDR3 is CASSQDFQGGSYEQYF. In DNA form, the CDR3 reads TGCGCCAGCAGCCAAGATTTCCAGGGTGGCTCCTACGAGCAGTACTTC.

The J gene is TRBJ2-7, the V gene TRBV20-1; D is possibly TRBD1 (6 bases). The CDR3 is 13 amino acids. Trimming left V 6 bases short and J 4 bases short, with 16 bases between. Germline V CDR1 and CDR2: DFQATT, SNEGSKA (reference sequence). CDR3 DNA: TGCAGTGCAAACCCGGGACATGCGTACGAGCAGTACTTC. Encoded protein: CSANPGHAYEQYF.

J is TRBJ2-1 and V is TRBV4-1; D might be TRBD2 (6 bases). The V and J ends lost 1 base and 5 bases respectively, with 12 bases between them. The CDR3 extends over 15 amino acids. In germline, CDR1 is MGHRA, CDR2 YSYEKL. CDR3 region: CASSQVRGSNNEQFF. Written as DNA, the CDR3 is TGCGCCAGCAGCCAAGTCCGGGGGAGCAACAATGAGCAGTTCTTC.

This clonotype turned up a few times. This chain joins TRBV5-1 and TRBJ2-1; possibly TRBD2 for D (6 bases). Deletions cut 4 bases from V and 0 bases from J, with 17 bases between. The germline CDR1 and CDR2 sequences are SGHRS and YFSETQ. CDR3 length: 17 amino acids. The DNA for the CDR3 is TGCGCCAGCAGCCATCCCGGGACTTCCAGCTCCTACAATGAGCAGTTCTTC. The encoded protein is CASSHPGTSSSYNEQFF. Using reference TRBV5-1 and TRBJ2-1 for the parts outside the CDR3, the full variable domain is KAGVTQTPRYLIKTRGQQVTLSCSPISGHRSVSWYQQTPGQGLQFLFEYFSETQRNKGNFPGRFSGRQFSNSRSEMNVSTLELGDSALYLCASSHPGTSSSYNEQFFGPGTRLTVL.

This clonotype was recorded many times. V and J are TRBV20-1 and TRBJ2-1; 10 bases are shared with TRBD2. The V gene's germline CDR1 is DFQATT and CDR2 SNEGSKA (reference sequence). V gave up 3 bases and J gave up 8 bases; unmatched junction bases: 7. This CDR3 is 14 amino acids long. This chain's CDR3 is CSASTGLATDEQFF. The CDR3 region has the DNA TGCAGTGCTAGCACGGGACTAGCGACCGATGAGCAGTTCTTC.

Only a few counts were recorded for this clonotype. This chain connects TRBV5-1 to TRBJ2-2; TRBD2 is a possible D gene (5 bases). The germline V and J ends were trimmed by 0 bases and 4 bases, with 16 bases remaining between them. Per the germline V gene, CDR1 is SGHRS and CDR2 is YFSETQ. CDR3 length equals 17 residues. Here the CDR3 DNA reads TGCGCCAGCAGCTTGGGGGCCTCGGGAAGGCGCACCGGGGAGCTGTTTTTT. Translated, it gives CASSLGASGRRTGELFF. The full variable domain, its missing parts supplied by reference TRBV5-1 and TRBJ2-2, is KAGVTQTPRYLIKTRGQQVTLSCSPISGHRSVSWYQQTPGQGLQFLFEYFSETQRNKGNFPGRFSGRQFSNSRSEMNVSTLELGDSALYLCASSLGASGRRTGELFFGEGSRLTVL.

This rearrangement joins TRBV6-2 or TRBV6-3 to TRBJ2-2; 9 bases are shared with TRBD1. V shed 0 bases, J shed 5 bases, and the junction held 10 bases outside the gene matches. CDR1 and CDR2 from the germline V gene are MNHEY and SVGEGT. The CDR3 extends over 18 amino acids. The CDR3: CASSYSTFGQGSTGELFF. In nucleotides, the CDR3 is TGTGCCAGCAGTTACTCGACATTTGGACAGGGGAGTACCGGGGAGCTGTTTTTT.

This clonotype showed up just a few times. The rearrangement joins TRBV20-1 to TRBJ2-5; no firm D call. CDR3 length equals 14 residues. With 0 bases removed from V and 7 bases from J, the gap between germline ends came to 15 bases. In germline, CDR1 is DFQATT, CDR2 SNEGSKA (reference sequence). The CDR3 sequence: CSARDIGVYGTQYF. CDR3 DNA sequence: TGCAGTGCTAGAGATATAGGCGTTTATGGGACCCAGTACTTC.